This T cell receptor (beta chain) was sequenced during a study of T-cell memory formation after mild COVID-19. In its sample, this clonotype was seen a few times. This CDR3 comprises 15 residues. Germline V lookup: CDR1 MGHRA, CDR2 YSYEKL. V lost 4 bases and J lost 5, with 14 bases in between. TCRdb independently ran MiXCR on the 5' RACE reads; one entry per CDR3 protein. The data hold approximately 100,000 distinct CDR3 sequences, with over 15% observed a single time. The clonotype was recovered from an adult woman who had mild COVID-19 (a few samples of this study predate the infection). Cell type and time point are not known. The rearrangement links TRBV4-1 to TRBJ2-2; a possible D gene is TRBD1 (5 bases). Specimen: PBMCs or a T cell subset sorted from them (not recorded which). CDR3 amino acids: CASSPGPGRTGELFF. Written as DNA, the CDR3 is TGCGCCAGCAGCCCAGGGCCCGGGCGAACCGGGGAGCTGTTTTTT.